What follows is one TCR beta chain and its context. These data belong to a study of blood T cell repertoires in COVID-19. The study assigned cohorts using participant-reported clinical history. Original methodology: Amplification with reference gene primers provided the estimates of nucleated cell counts. Measured with immunoSEQ multiplex PCR; TCRdb has only the in-frame clones, and not every one. V and J calls and clone size come straight from that table; D and trimming were deduced from the DNA. Among over 200,000 clones listed, more than 75% were seen once. The specimen was PBMCs or T cells enriched from blood (not recorded which). The sequence was obtained from a man younger than 35 who had recovered from COVID-19.

CDR3 bases: TGTGCCAGCAGCCCAGCGGACACCGGGACTAGCGGGGTCTCAGCCAAAAACATTCAGTACTTC. It is translated as CASSPADTGTSGVSAKNIQYF. The chain joins TRBV27 to TRBJ2-4; 13 bases line up with TRBD2. The CDR3 is 21 residues long. CDR1 and CDR2 (germline): MNHEY, SMNVEV (reference sequence). V lost 6 bases and J lost 0; bases outside the gene matches: 17.